Presented here are 2 T cell receptor beta chains from one specimen sequenced in a study of Graves' ophthalmopathy and Graves' hyperthyroidism. Amplification of the TCR beta CDR3 regions used RNA transcripts (as template). First-round RT-PCR employed HTBI primers, with a second-round multiplex PCR after it. TCRdb re-derived calls from the multiplex PCR reads in MiXCR, one entry per CDR3 protein. The sample lists about 400,000 distinct CDR3 sequences, roughly 15% seen once, with 5.5% to 7% in the top ten. Material for sequencing was peripheral blood. The receptors stem from a woman aged 18-29 years with stable Graves' hyperthyroidism.

The rearrangement links TRBV7-8 to TRBJ1-5; 11 positions match TRBD1. Per the germline V gene, CDR1 is SGHVS and CDR2 is FQNEAQ. CDR3 length: 16 amino acids. J lost 1 base, V lost 1 base, and 0 bases had no gene match. The CDR3 loop reads CASSLGDRGSNQPQHF. CDR3 in DNA: TGTGCCAGCAGCTTAGGGGACAGGGGGAGCAATCAGCCCCAGCATTTT.

This clonotype was detected ten times or more. With a much larger clone just one base away, this may be a read error. V gene TRBV6-1 combines with J gene TRBJ1-2; 7 bases are a match to TRBD1. The CDR3 has 12 amino acids. The trim removed 6 bases at V and 4 bases at J, leaving 2 bases unmatched. Germline V gene data show CDR1 as MNHNS and CDR2 as SASEGT. CDR3 protein: CASRTGSYGYTF. In DNA form, the CDR3 reads TGTGCCAGCAGGACAGGGAGCTATGGCTACACCTTC.